These 8 T cell receptor beta chains were sequenced from one sample in a study of PD-1 blockade in classical Hodgkin lymphoma. The table came from immunoSEQ multiplex PCR; TCRdb's copy has only in-frame clones and leaves some out. The sample consists of some 93,000 clones, roughly 92% of them appearing once. All patients relapsed after autologous stem cell transplantation, and brentuximab vedotin exposure varied. Specimen: peripheral blood mononuclear cells (PBMCs), collected at baseline. These receptors originate from a human donor with classical Hodgkin lymphoma.

This chain uses TRBV4-1 with TRBJ2-4; D might be TRBD2 (5 bases). V was shortened by 5 bases and J by 7 bases, with 18 bases between the two germline ends. The CDR3 totals 15 residues. Germline V gene lookup returns CDR1 MGHRA and CDR2 YSYEKL. DNA of the CDR3: TGCGCCAGCAGCTCGGAGGTTCATCTAAGGAACATTCAGTACTTC. This codes for CASSSEVHLRNIQYF.

This chain joins TRBV18 and TRBJ1-2; TRBD1 matches 9 bases. This CDR3 is 14 amino acids long. Germline V gene lookup returns CDR1 KGHSH and CDR2 LQKENI. Unmatched junction bases numbered 3, after V lost 2 bases and J lost 5 bases. The CDR3 spells CASSPSGQGYGYTF. The CDR3 DNA is TGTGCCAGCTCACCATCAGGACAGGGGTATGGCTACACCTTC.

J is TRBJ2-1 and V is TRBV6-5, with TRBD1 as a possible D gene (6 bases). V was cut by 6 bases and J by 10 bases, with 19 bases left in between. The length of the CDR3 is 14 residues. Germline V gene data show CDR1 as MNHEY and CDR2 as SVGAGI. For the CDR3, the DNA is TGTGCCAGCAGCCTCATAGGACAGTTTAAGGAGCAGTTCTTC. This encodes CASSLIGQFKEQFF.

The chain links TRBV6-6 to TRBJ2-7; maybe TRBD2 (5 bases). The CDR3 extends over 13 amino acids. Germline V gene lookup returns CDR1 MNHNY and CDR2 SVGAGI (reference sequence). Trimming pared 5 bases from V and 1 base from J, leaving 9 bases between. The CDR3 loop is CASSHGESYEQYF. CDR3 sequence (DNA): TGTGCCAGCAGTCACGGGGAATCCTACGAGCAGTACTTC.

This clone was observed once. This rearrangement joins TRBV7-9 to TRBJ2-7; a weak D match, TRBD2 (5 bases). The CDR3 consists of 15 residues. V lost 5 bases and J 2 bases, leaving 16 bases between the germline ends. CDR1 and CDR2 (germline): SEHNR, FQNEAQ (reference sequence). Written as DNA, the CDR3 is TGTGCCAGCAGCCCTAGGTCGGGGTGGACCTACGAGCAGTACTTC. Translated, it gives CASSPRSGWTYEQYF.

The chain has TRBV29-1 and TRBJ2-1; D gene uncertain. Germline CDR1 reads SQVTM; CDR2 reads ANQGSEA. The ends were cut back, 1 base at V and 7 bases at J, with 8 bases in the middle. The CDR3 spans 12 residues. CDR3 protein: CSVEVTGNEQFF. The CDR3 nucleotides read TGCAGCGTTGAAGTGACCGGGAATGAGCAGTTCTTC.

This chain joins TRBV6-6 and TRBJ1-2; 7 nucleotides line up with TRBD1. V shed 5 bases, J shed 6 bases, and the junction held 6 bases outside the gene matches. Germline V gene data show CDR1 as MNHNY and CDR2 as SVGAGI (reference sequence). This CDR3 comprises 13 residues. The CDR3 coding sequence is TGTGCCAGCAGTGTCGGGACAGCCCATGGCTACACCTTC. Translated: CASSVGTAHGYTF.

The chain uses TRBV2 and TRBJ2-7; TRBD2 matches 13 bases. Germline CDR1 and CDR2: SNHLY and FYNNEI. V lost 6 bases to trimming and J lost 2 bases; unmatched junction nucleotides: 16. This CDR3 has 19 residues. CDR3 protein: CASSERGIYGTSGTYEQYF. Here the CDR3 DNA reads TGTGCCAGCAGCGAAAGGGGAATTTACGGGACTAGCGGGACCTACGAGCAGTACTTC.